This T cell receptor (beta chain) comes out of a study of early T cells in non-severe SARS-CoV-2 infection. In the study overall: The study sequenced bulk RNA from unsorted whole blood, with chains unpaired.

Unique molecular identifiers were attached to individual cDNA molecules. MiXCR, applied by TCRdb to the 5' RACE reads, yields one record per CDR3 protein. The top ten clones hold about an eighth of a sample with some 64,000 distinct CDR3 sequences, approximately 8.8% of them seen once. The ends were cut back, 5 bases at V and 8 bases at J, with 31 bases in the middle. The germline gives CDR1 SGHVS, CDR2 FQNEAQ. The length of the CDR3 is 19 residues. With respect to this clonotype: What it binds is unknown.

Whole-study findings and limits: CD4 and private specificities were missed by VDJdb matching, which favored anti-spike CD8 responses.

This receptor was taken from an adult who was a healthcare worker with PCR-confirmed SARS-CoV-2 infection or an uninfected control (not recorded which). This sequence joins TRBV7-8 and TRBJ2-1; D not certain. The starting material was whole blood, obtained at baseline. The CDR3 is CASSRDFIVGQRKSHEQFF. In nucleotides, the CDR3 is TGTGCCAGCAGCCGTGATTTCATCGTTGGCCAAAGAAAATCCCATGAGCAGTTCTTC.